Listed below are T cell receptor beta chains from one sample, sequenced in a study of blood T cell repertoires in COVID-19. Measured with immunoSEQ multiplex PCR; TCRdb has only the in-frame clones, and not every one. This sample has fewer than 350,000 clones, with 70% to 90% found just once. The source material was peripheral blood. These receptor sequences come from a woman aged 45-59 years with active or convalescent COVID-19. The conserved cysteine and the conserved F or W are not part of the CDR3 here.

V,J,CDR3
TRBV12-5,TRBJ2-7,ASGLFQGVADTYEQY
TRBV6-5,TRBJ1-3,ASSYSVRAGGTIY
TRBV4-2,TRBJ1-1,ASSQGVFQAEVEAF
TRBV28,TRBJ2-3,ASSLLRLAGGTDTQY
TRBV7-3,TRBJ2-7,ASSLGAGYEQY
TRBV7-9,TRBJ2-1,ASSLYLAGENEQF
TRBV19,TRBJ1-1,ASSTQKNTEAF
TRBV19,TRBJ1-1,ASSIEGQGIGTEAF
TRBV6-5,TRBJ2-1,ASSGLALNEQF
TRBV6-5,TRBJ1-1,ASSYAAMDTEAF
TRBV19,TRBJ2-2,ASSGSSGRATGELF
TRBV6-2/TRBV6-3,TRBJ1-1,ASSSVGQGPNTEAF
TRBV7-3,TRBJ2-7,ASSLYPGLNYEQY
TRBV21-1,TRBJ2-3,ASSNLVRTDRAKGTDTQY
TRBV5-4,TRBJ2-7,ASSAPYEGVGEQY
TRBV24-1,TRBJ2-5,ATAETGGGTQY
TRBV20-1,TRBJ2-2,SASSGLATTGELF
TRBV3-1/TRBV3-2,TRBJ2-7,ASSQDFRVAGHEQY
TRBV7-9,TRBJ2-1,ASSPRRGLADYNEQF
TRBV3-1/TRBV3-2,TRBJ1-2,ASSSQGGYT
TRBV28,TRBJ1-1,ASSLIAGNTEAF
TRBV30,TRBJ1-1,AWGHGGTKAF
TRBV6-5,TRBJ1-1,ASSYSNLGDTEAF
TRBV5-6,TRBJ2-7,ASSARDRSSYEQY
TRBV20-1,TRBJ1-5,SVAPGQGQH
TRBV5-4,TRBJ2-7,ASSSTGSYEQY
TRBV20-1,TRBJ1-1,SATQGQAF
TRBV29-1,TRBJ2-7,SVGTVTYEQY
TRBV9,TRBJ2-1,ASSVALGAVLDNEQF
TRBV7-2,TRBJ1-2,ASSLWGGRPDYGYT
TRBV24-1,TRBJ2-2,ATSDSLSGGELF
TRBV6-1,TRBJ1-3,ASSDPAGAGNTIY
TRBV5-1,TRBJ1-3,ASSLFSTGAGNTIY
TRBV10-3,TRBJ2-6,AISESGGSGANVLT
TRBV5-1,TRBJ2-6,ASSTSSGSGANVLT
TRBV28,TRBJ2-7,ASSSRDNYSYEQY
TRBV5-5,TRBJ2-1,ASSRLAGTYNEQF
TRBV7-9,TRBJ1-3,ASSLVTGSGNTIY
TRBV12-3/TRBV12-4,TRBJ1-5,ASSKGTPVSQH
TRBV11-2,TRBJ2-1,ASSFGLAGGDEQF
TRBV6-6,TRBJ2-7,ASSYWTGSSYEQY
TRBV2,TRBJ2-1,ASSRPDREHNEQF
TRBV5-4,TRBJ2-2,ASSPEPLAGGRNTGELF
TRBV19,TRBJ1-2,ASSPAQGWSGYT
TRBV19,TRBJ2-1,ASGPGTSSYNEQF
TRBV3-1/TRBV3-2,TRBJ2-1,ASSLGVRSYNEQF
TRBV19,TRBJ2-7,ASSTGKSYEQY
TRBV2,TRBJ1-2,ASLNAGGASGYT